The 27 T cell receptor beta chains reported below all come from one sample, sequenced in a study of blood T cell repertoires in COVID-19. TCRdb's table, derived via immunoSEQ multiplex PCR, lists solely in-frame clones and lacks some. The sample lists tens of thousands of clones; 82% were seen once. Sequencing was done on a sample of peripheral blood. The receptors stem from a woman aged 55-70 years with acute or convalescent COVID-19.

V is TRBV3-1 (or the pseudogene TRBV3-2) and J is TRBJ2-3; 9 nucleotides agree with TRBD2. V gave up 3 bases and J gave up 1 base; unmatched junction bases: 8. The CDR3 runs to 17 residues. Germline V lookup: CDR1 LGHDT, CDR2 YNNKEL (reference sequence). This CDR3 reads CASSHLRASGGTDTQYF. The CDR3, as DNA: TGTGCCAGCAGCCACCTGAGGGCTAGCGGGGGCACAGATACGCAGTATTTT.

This clone was observed once. This chain connects TRBV12-3 or TRBV12-4 to TRBJ2-3; 7 bases match TRBD1. V shed 6 bases and J 8 bases; nucleotides not matched to a gene: 5. This CDR3 has 12 amino acids. As DNA, the CDR3 is TGTGCCAGCAGCTTTACAGGGGTTACGCAGTATTTT. This gives the protein CASSFTGVTQYF.

The table lists this clone with a few counts. The rearrangement links TRBV6-5 to TRBJ1-1, with D possibly TRBD1 on 5 matching bases. CDR1 is MNHEY and CDR2 is SVGAGI in the germline V gene. Trimming took 6 bases from V and 7 from J, leaving 15 bases between them. This CDR3 contains 13 residues. The CDR3 loop is CASRKSTGSEAFF. CDR3 DNA: TGTGCCAGCAGGAAATCCACAGGAAGTGAAGCTTTCTTT.

The V gene is TRBV27, the J gene TRBJ2-1; TRBD1 matches 7 bases. V was pared by 3 bases and J by 9 bases, with 8 bases of the junction left unmatched. The CDR3 covers 14 residues. Looked up from germline, CDR1 is MNHEY and CDR2 is SMNVEV (reference sequence). The CDR3 is CASSFSRQGSEQFF. The CDR3 DNA follows: TGTGCCAGCAGTTTTAGCCGACAGGGTAGTGAGCAGTTCTTC.

CDR3 bases: TGTGCCAGTAGCGGCAGGGGCTACAATGAGCAGTTCTTC. Its translation: CASSGRGYNEQFF. This chain uses TRBV19 with TRBJ2-1, with a possible D match to TRBD1 (6 bases). Germline V gives CDR1 LNHDA, CDR2 SQIVND (reference sequence). The CDR3 has 13 residues. V was cut by 6 bases and J by 3 bases, with 9 bases left in between.

J is TRBJ1-2 and V is TRBV9; D ambiguous. CDR3 length: 14 amino acids. V was shortened by 3 bases and J by 9 bases, with 18 bases between the two germline ends. Germline CDR1 and CDR2: SGDLS and YYNGEE. CDR3 protein: CASSARPDAVSYTF. In nucleotides, the CDR3 is TGTGCCAGCAGCGCCAGACCCGATGCGGTCAGCTACACCTTC.

The sample holds one count of this clone. The rearrangement uses TRBV30 and TRBJ1-2, with 9 bases lining up with TRBD1. V lost 0 bases and J lost 8; bases outside the gene matches: 10. Germline loops: CDR1 GTSNPN, CDR2 SVGIG (reference sequence). CDR3 length: 15 amino acids. CDR3 amino acids: CAWSVQRTGDRGYTF. The DNA of the CDR3 is TGTGCCTGGAGTGTACAGAGGACAGGGGATCGCGGCTACACCTTC.

This chain links TRBV6-1 with TRBJ1-6; no definite D call. This CDR3 comprises 15 residues. CDR1 is MNHNS and CDR2 is SASEGT in the germline V gene. Trimming cost V 0 bases and J 11 bases, with 14 bases left between them. The CDR3 region has the DNA TGTGCCAGCAGTGAAGCGCCCCAGAAGGAGACACCCCTCCACTTT. This codes for CASSEAPQKETPLHF.

The chain uses TRBV2 and TRBJ1-3, with 8 bases lining up with TRBD1. CDR1 is SNHLY and CDR2 is FYNNEI in the germline V gene. Losses at the gene ends were 5 bases for V and 1 base for J; bases not matched to a gene: 19. The CDR3 consists of 20 residues. CDR3 in DNA: TGTGCCAGCAGTCCCCCACCCGGCCAGGGGGCGGATAAGTCTGGAAACACCATATATTTT. Its translation: CASSPPPGQGADKSGNTIYF.

The J gene is TRBJ2-1, the V gene TRBV5-1; 10 nucleotides line up with TRBD1. With V trimmed by 3 bases and J by 2 bases, 5 bases remained unmatched. This CDR3 contains 16 residues. Germline values: CDR1 SGHRS, CDR2 YFSETQ. The CDR3 loop is CASSSGTGVTYNEQFF. The CDR3 region has the DNA TGCGCCAGCAGCTCCGGGACAGGGGTTACCTACAATGAGCAGTTCTTC.

The chain carries TRBV5-1 and TRBJ1-1, with D maybe TRBD1 (6 bases). V dropped 0 bases and J dropped 4 bases, with 13 bases sitting between them. Germline lookup yields CDR1 SGHRS and CDR2 YFSETQ. This CDR3 comprises 15 residues. The DNA of the CDR3 is TGCGCCAGCAGCTTGGGTTCAGGGGCTGGCACTGAAGCTTTCTTT. Protein: CASSLGSGAGTEAFF.

This rearrangement joins TRBV27 to TRBJ1-6; D remains ambiguous. Germline V lookup: CDR1 MNHEY, CDR2 SMNVEV (reference sequence). The CDR3 consists of 14 residues. The V end lost 2 bases, the J end lost 9 bases, and 11 bases lay between the germline ends. CDR3 in DNA: TGTGCCAGCAGTTTAGAGAGGGAACGTTCACCCCTCCACTTT. It codes for CASSLERERSPLHF.

A few counts support this clone. V gene TRBV11-2 combines with J gene TRBJ1-2, with D unresolved. Germline CDR1 SGHAT, CDR2 FQNNGV. CDR3 size: 13 residues. The V and J ends lost 8 bases and 5 bases respectively, with 15 bases between them. This CDR3 is CASQRGLEYGYTF. The CDR3 DNA follows: TGTGCCAGCCAGCGTGGTCTAGAGTATGGCTACACCTTC.

This chain uses TRBV24-1 with TRBJ2-6; 7 nucleotides line up with TRBD1. Looked up from germline, CDR1 is KGHDR and CDR2 is SFDVKD. Unmatched junction bases numbered 5, after V lost 5 bases and J lost 5 bases. This CDR3 contains 15 residues. The CDR3 protein is CATSVQGVRANVLTF. The CDR3 DNA reads as TGTGCCACCAGTGTCCAGGGGGTGAGGGCCAACGTCCTGACTTTC.

The genes are TRBV7-9 and TRBJ2-3, with D tentatively TRBD1 (5 bases). V dropped 1 base and J dropped 0 bases, with 5 bases sitting between them. The CDR3 contains 14 residues. Germline V gives CDR1 SEHNR, CDR2 FQNEAQ (reference sequence). The CDR3 nucleotides are TGTGCCAGCAGCTTAGAGGGGAGCACAGATACGCAGTATTTT. Translation gives CASSLEGSTDTQYF.

In this sample, this clone turned up once. This chain joins TRBV14 and TRBJ2-3; tentatively, D is TRBD1 (7 bases). Trimming removed 4 bases at V and 1 base at J, with 12 bases between. The CDR3 is 15 residues long. Germline lookup yields CDR1 SGHDN and CDR2 FVKESK. Here the CDR3 reads CASSLPGGRTDTQYF. The DNA of the CDR3 is TGTGCCAGCAGCCTTCCAGGGGGGCGCACAGATACGCAGTATTTT.

In this sample, this clone is medium-sized. The V and J genes are TRBV5-1 and TRBJ1-5; D is unresolved. The length of the CDR3 is 15 residues. CDR1 and CDR2 (germline): SGHRS, YFSETQ. V lost 4 bases and J 2 bases, leaving 13 bases between the germline ends. The CDR3 nucleotides read TGCGCCAGCAGCATTGGTGAGGGTGGCAATCAGCCCCAGCATTTT. Translating gives CASSIGEGGNQPQHF.

The V call is TRBV4-1, the J call TRBJ1-5; 7 bases fit TRBD1. The CDR3 sequence is 15 residues long. J lost 6 bases, V lost 3 bases, and 8 bases had no gene match. Germline V gene sequence: CDR1 MGHRA, CDR2 YSYEKL. CDR3 loop: CASSQVPSGGQPQHF. DNA of the CDR3: TGCGCCAGCAGCCAGGTCCCTTCAGGGGGTCAGCCCCAGCATTTT.

This clone showed up just a few times. This chain joins TRBV7-9 and TRBJ2-5; 8 positions agree with TRBD1. The CDR3 has 15 residues. V dropped 5 bases and J dropped 1; count of bases not matched to a gene: 6. Germline CDR1 is SEHNR and CDR2 is FQNEAQ (reference sequence). The CDR3 region is CASSKDRGVQETQYF. The CDR3 DNA is TGTGCCAGCAGCAAAGACAGGGGAGTCCAAGAGACCCAGTACTTC.

Only one count was recorded for this clone. The rearrangement joins TRBV10-3 to TRBJ2-3, with a possible D match to TRBD2 (5 bases). V lost 10 bases to trimming and J lost 2 bases, with 13 bases between them. In germline, CDR1 is ENHRY, CDR2 SYGVKD. The CDR3 has 13 amino acids. The CDR3 DNA reads TGTGCCACTCAAGAGGGTGTCACAGATACGCAGTATTTT. Its translation is CATQEGVTDTQYF.

The V call is TRBV6-6, the J call TRBJ2-3; no reliable D call. Germline V lookup: CDR1 MNHNY, CDR2 SVGAGI (reference sequence). V was trimmed by 2 bases and J by 2 bases, leaving 8 bases between them. The CDR3 length is 14 residues. CDR3 sequence (DNA): TGTGCCAGCAGTTACGGGCAGAACACAGATACGCAGTATTTT. The encoded protein is CASSYGQNTDTQYF.

This clone came up a few times. This chain joins TRBV30 and TRBJ1-1, with D maybe TRBD1 (6 bases). V dropped 3 bases and J dropped 6 bases, with 14 bases sitting between them. Germline V CDR1 and CDR2: GTSNPN, SVGIG (reference sequence). CDR3 size: 13 residues. The CDR3 DNA follows: TGTGCCTGGAGAGCCAACAGGGCATCTGAAGCTTTCTTT. It yields the protein CAWRANRASEAFF.

The V gene is TRBV18, the J gene TRBJ2-2, with D possibly TRBD1 on 5 matching bases. The germline V gene has CDR1 KGHSH and CDR2 LQKENI. V was clipped by 3 bases and J by 1 base, with 6 bases between them. The CDR3 extends over 14 amino acids. The CDR3 loop is CASSPQGNTGELFF. Written as DNA, the CDR3 is TGTGCCAGCTCACCCCAGGGGAACACCGGGGAGCTGTTTTTT.

The genes are TRBV28 and TRBJ2-3; TRBD2 matches at 7 bases. The V segment lost 2 bases and the J segment 11 bases; nucleotides outside the gene matches: 10. Looked up from germline, CDR1 is MDHEN and CDR2 is SYDVKM. CDR3 size: 14 residues. The CDR3 is CASSLPRTRLKQYF. The CDR3 DNA follows: TGTGCCAGCAGTTTACCCAGGACTAGGTTGAAGCAGTATTTT.

This chain uses TRBV7-2 with TRBJ2-3, with TRBD2 matching 12 bases. The CDR3 spans 17 residues. V was pared by 6 bases and J by 0 bases, with 7 bases of the junction left unmatched. Germline values: CDR1 SGHTA, CDR2 FQGNSA. The CDR3 region has the DNA TGTGCCAGCAGAAAAGGGGGGACTAGCGGGAGCACAGATACGCAGTATTTT. As protein: CASRKGGTSGSTDTQYF.

The chain uses TRBV18 and TRBJ2-7; 7 bases are a match to TRBD1. The CDR3 spans 15 residues. The germline V gene encodes CDR1 KGHSH and CDR2 LQKENI. V dropped 2 bases and J dropped 7; count of bases not matched to a gene: 11. This chain's CDR3 is CASSPYRDSSTEQYF. CDR3 nucleotide sequence: TGTGCCAGCTCACCATATCGGGACAGCTCAACAGAGCAGTACTTC.

This chain links TRBV3-1 (or the pseudogene TRBV3-2) with TRBJ1-2; TRBD1 matches at 7 bases. V was clipped by 0 bases and J by 7 bases; unmatched bases: 8. The germline CDR1 and CDR2 sequences are LGHDT and YNNKEL (reference sequence). The CDR3 consists of 15 residues. The CDR3 here is CASSQDWRGLAGYTF. DNA for the CDR3: TGTGCCAGCAGCCAAGATTGGAGGGGGCTGGCTGGCTACACCTTC.